In its sample, the clone carrying this T cell receptor (beta chain) was seen a few times. V lost 6 bases to trimming and J lost 2 bases; unmatched junction nucleotides: 7. The V gene's germline CDR1 is MNHEY and CDR2 SVGAGI. CDR3 length: 15 residues. The data stem from a study of blood T cells in healthy people across ages. Next came a second PCR, run for about 7 to 12 cycles, which used a sample-barcoded 5' primer along with a J-beta primer mix. TCRdb reprocessed the 5' RACE reads with MiXCR, giving one entry per CDR3 protein. The sample shows hundreds of thousands of distinct CDR3 sequences, about 44% of them seen only once.

The receptor was isolated from a man aged 25 to 40 in good health. This chain connects TRBV6-5 to TRBJ2-3, with 8 bases matching TRBD1. Sample: blood. This CDR3 is CASRSTGAPTDTQYF. Written as DNA, the CDR3 is TGTGCCAGCAGATCGACAGGGGCGCCCACAGATACGCAGTATTTT.